This TCR beta chain was observed in a study of T cells in Graves' hyperthyroidism and ophthalmopathy. Whole-study results and caveats: Model output signaled ophthalmopathy a median around 6.9 months ahead of onset.

TCR beta CDR3 region amplification was performed from RNA transcripts. With the HTBI primer set, the TCR CDR3 went through a first round of RT-PCR. TCRdb ran MiXCR on the multiplex PCR reads and lists one entry per CDR3 protein. There are roughly 570,000 distinct CDR3 sequences in the sample; 15% to 19% occur only once, and around 6.6% lies in the top ten. V lost 5 bases, J lost 2 bases, and 12 bases lay in between. From germline, CDR1 is MNHEY and CDR2 SMNVEV (reference sequence). The CDR3 has 14 amino acids. Graves' hyperthyroidism qualified as stable when ophthalmopathy did not progress within 18 months. An approximately 10 ml volume of fresh peripheral blood provided the PBMCs. This clonotype was observed many times. Its specificity is not known.

This clonotype was obtained from a woman aged 25 to 39 with Graves' hyperthyroidism. The chain has TRBV27 and TRBJ1-1; unclear D gene. Source material: blood. The CDR3 region has the DNA TGTGCCAGCAGTGCACAGAGCCCAAACACTGAAGCTTTCTTT. It yields the protein CASSAQSPNTEAFF.